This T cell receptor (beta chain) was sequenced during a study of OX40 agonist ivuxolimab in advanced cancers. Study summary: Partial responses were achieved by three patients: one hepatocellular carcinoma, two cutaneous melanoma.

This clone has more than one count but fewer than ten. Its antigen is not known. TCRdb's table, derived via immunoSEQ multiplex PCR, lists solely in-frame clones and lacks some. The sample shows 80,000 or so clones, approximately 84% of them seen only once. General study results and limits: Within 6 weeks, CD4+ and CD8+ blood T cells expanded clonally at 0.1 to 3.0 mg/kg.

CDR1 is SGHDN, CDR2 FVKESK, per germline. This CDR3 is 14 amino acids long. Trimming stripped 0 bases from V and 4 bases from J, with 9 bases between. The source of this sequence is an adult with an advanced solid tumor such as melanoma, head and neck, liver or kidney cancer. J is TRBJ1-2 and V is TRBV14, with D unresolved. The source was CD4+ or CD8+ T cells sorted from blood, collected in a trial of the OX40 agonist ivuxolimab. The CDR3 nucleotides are TGTGCCAGCAGCCAAGAGGTGTGGGGCTATGGCTACACCTTC. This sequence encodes CASSQEVWGYGYTF.